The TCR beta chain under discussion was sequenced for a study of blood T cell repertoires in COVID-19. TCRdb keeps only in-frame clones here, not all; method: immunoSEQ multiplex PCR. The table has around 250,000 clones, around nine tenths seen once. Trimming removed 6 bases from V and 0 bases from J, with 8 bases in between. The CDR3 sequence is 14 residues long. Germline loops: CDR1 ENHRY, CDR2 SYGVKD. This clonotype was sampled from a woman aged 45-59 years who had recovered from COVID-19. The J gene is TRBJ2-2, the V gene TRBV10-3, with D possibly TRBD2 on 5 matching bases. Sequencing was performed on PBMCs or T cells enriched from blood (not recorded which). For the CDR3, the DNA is TGTGCCATCAGCGTCGGGACGAACACCGGGGAGCTGTTTTTT. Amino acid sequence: CAISVGTNTGELFF.